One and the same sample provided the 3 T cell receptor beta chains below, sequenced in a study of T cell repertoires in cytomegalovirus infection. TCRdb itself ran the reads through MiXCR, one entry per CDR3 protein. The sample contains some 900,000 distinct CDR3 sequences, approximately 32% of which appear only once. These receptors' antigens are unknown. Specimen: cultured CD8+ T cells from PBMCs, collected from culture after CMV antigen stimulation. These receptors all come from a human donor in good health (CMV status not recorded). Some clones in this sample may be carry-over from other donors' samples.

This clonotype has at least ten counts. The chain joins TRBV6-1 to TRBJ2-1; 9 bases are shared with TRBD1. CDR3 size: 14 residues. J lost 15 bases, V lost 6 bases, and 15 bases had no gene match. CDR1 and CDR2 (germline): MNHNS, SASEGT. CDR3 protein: CASSRTGDTPALFF. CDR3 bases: TGTGCCAGCAGCCGGACAGGGGACACTCCTGCCCTGTTCTTC.

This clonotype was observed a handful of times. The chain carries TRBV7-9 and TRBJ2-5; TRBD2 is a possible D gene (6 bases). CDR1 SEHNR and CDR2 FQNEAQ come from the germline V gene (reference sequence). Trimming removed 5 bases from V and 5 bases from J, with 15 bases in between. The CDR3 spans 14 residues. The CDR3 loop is CASSQWEAHETQYF. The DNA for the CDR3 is TGTGCCAGCAGCCAATGGGAGGCACATGAGACCCAGTACTTC.

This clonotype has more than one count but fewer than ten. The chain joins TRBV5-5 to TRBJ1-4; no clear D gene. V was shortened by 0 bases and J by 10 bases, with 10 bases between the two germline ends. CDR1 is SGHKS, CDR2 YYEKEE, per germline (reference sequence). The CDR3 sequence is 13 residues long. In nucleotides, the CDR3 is TGTGCCAGCAGCTTGGTGGCTCCCGGAAAACTGTTTTTT. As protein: CASSLVAPGKLFF.